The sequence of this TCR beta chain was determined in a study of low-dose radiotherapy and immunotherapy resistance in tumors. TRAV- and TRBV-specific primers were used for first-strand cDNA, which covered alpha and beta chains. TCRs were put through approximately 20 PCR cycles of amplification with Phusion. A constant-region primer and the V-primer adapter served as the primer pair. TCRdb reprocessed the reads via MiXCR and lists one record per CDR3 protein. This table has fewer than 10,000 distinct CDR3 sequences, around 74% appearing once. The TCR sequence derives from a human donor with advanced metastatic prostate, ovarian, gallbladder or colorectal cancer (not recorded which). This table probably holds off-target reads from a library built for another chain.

The CDR3 loop reads CASQMAGNQPQHF. CDR3 in DNA: TGTGCCAGTCAAATGGCGGGGAATCAGCCCCAGCATTTT. The chain recombines TRBV19 with TRBJ1-5; D gene unclear. The CDR3 is 13 residues long. Germline CDR1 LNHDA, CDR2 SQIVND (reference sequence). V was trimmed by 8 bases and J by 4 bases, leaving 12 bases between them.